These 30 T cell receptor beta chains were sequenced from one sample in a study of T cell responses to AZD1222 COVID-19 vaccine. The method was immunoSEQ multiplex PCR; TCRdb's version includes in-frame clones alone and lacks a portion of them. The sample lists about 140,000 clones, more than 80% occurring once. Sample: peripheral blood, taken 28 days after the second dose of the MenACWY control vaccine. The receptors were sampled from an adult who received the MenACWY meningococcal vaccine as a control.

The chain links TRBV11-2 to TRBJ2-7; D tentatively fits TRBD1 or TRBD2 (5 bases each). CDR3 length: 14 amino acids. The V gene's germline CDR1 is SGHAT and CDR2 FQNNGV. The V and J ends lost 0 bases and 2 bases respectively, with 8 bases between them. CDR3: CASSLDSGPYEQYF. CDR3 nucleotide sequence: TGTGCCAGCAGCTTAGATTCGGGGCCCTACGAGCAGTACTTC.

This clone came up once. The J gene is TRBJ1-1, the V gene TRBV7-2, with 8 positions matching TRBD1. From germline, CDR1 is SGHTA and CDR2 FQGNSA. The V segment lost 1 base and the J segment 4 bases; nucleotides outside the gene matches: 5. The CDR3 contains 15 residues. CDR3 residues: CASSLGQGASTEAFF. The CDR3 DNA follows: TGTGCCAGCAGCTTAGGTCAGGGGGCGAGCACTGAAGCTTTCTTT.

The chain employs TRBV7-2 and TRBJ1-2; a weak D match, TRBD1 (5 bases). Germline CDR1 reads SGHTA; CDR2 reads FQGNSA. This CDR3 comprises 16 residues. Trimming removed 1 base at V and 4 bases at J, with 16 bases between. CDR3 sequence reads: CASSLGGGSGTYGYTF. Written as DNA, the CDR3 is TGTGCCAGCAGCTTAGGGGGAGGCAGCGGGACCTATGGCTACACCTTC. The complete variable domain, with remaining parts taken from reference TRBV7-2 and TRBJ1-2, reads GAGVSQSPSNKVTEKGKDVELRCDPISGHTALYWYRQSLGQGLEFLIYFQGNSAPDKSGLPSDRFSAERTGGSVSTLTIQRTQQEDSAVYLCASSLGGGSGTYGYTFGSGTRLTVV.

This clone was recorded only once. The genes are TRBV30 and TRBJ2-3; the D call may be TRBD1 or TRBD2 (5 bases each). The CDR3 contains 11 residues. The V and J ends lost 3 bases and 7 bases respectively, with 8 bases between them. Germline loops: CDR1 GTSNPN, CDR2 SVGIG (reference sequence). CDR3 in amino acids: CAWREGNTQYF. The CDR3 coding sequence is TGTGCCTGGAGAGAGGGGAATACGCAGTATTTT.

The rearrangement links TRBV5-6 to TRBJ1-6; no reliable D call. Germline lookup yields CDR1 SGHDT and CDR2 YYEEEE. The ends were cut back, 0 bases at V and 7 bases at J, with 5 bases in the middle. The length of the CDR3 is 13 residues. CDR3 residues: CASSLEENSPLHF. In DNA, the CDR3 is TGTGCCAGCAGCTTGGAGGAGAATTCACCCCTCCACTTT. Full variable domain (rest looked up from reference TRBV5-6 and TRBJ1-6): DAGVTQSPTHLIKTRGQQVTLRCSPKSGHDTVSWYQQALGQGPQFIFQYYEEEERQRGNFPDRFSGHQFPNYSSELNVNALLLGDSALYLCASSLEENSPLHFGNGTRLTVT.

The V and J genes are TRBV27 and TRBJ2-7; 11 bases agree with TRBD1. Germline trimming cut 5 bases from V and 3 bases from J; bases unmatched to any gene: 3. CDR1 is MNHEY, CDR2 SMNVEV, per germline (reference sequence). This CDR3 region has 14 residues. CDR3 loop: CASSAGTGGYEQYF. The CDR3 region has the DNA TGTGCCAGCAGTGCCGGGACAGGGGGCTACGAGCAGTACTTC.

CDR3 sequence reads: CASRTSGGAHEQYF. DNA for the CDR3: TGTGCCAGCAGGACTAGCGGGGGGGCCCACGAGCAGTACTTC. V is TRBV7-2 and J is TRBJ2-7; TRBD2 aligns across 14 bases. The ends lost 6 bases at V and 5 bases at J; junction bases unmatched: 3. This CDR3 contains 14 residues. The germline gives CDR1 SGHTA, CDR2 FQGNSA.

This chain links TRBV20-1 with TRBJ1-2; possible D gene TRBD1, 6 bases. Germline V gene sequence: CDR1 DFQATT, CDR2 SNEGSKA (reference sequence). The CDR3 consists of 14 residues. Trimming stripped 3 bases from V and 4 bases from J, with 15 bases between. The CDR3 nucleotides are TGCAGTGCTAGTGGGGGGGCGCCCGGCTATGGCTACACCTTC. It yields the protein CSASGGAPGYGYTF.

The V gene is TRBV27, the J gene TRBJ1-5; unclear D gene. Trimming removed 3 bases from V and 7 bases from J, with 7 bases in between. Germline V gives CDR1 MNHEY, CDR2 SMNVEV (reference sequence). The CDR3 is made up of 12 amino acids. CDR3 protein: CASSFLGQPQHF. In DNA, the CDR3 is TGTGCCAGCAGTTTCTTGGGGCAGCCCCAGCATTTT.

The CDR3 region is CASSPSLAKNIQYF. The CDR3 DNA reads TGTGCCAGCTCACCATCATTAGCCAAAAACATTCAGTACTTC. V and J are TRBV18 and TRBJ2-4; no firm D call. V lost 2 bases and J 0 bases, leaving 5 bases between the germline ends. Germline CDR1 reads KGHSH; CDR2 reads LQKENI. CDR3 size: 14 residues.

J is TRBJ2-7 and V is TRBV10-3; TRBD2 aligns across 9 bases. The V and J ends lost 4 bases and 0 bases, in that order; junction bases with no gene match: 1. Germline V lookup: CDR1 ENHRY, CDR2 SYGVKD. This CDR3 is 14 amino acids long. The CDR3 sequence is CAISGLAASYEQYF. In nucleotides, the CDR3 is TGTGCCATCAGTGGACTAGCGGCCTCCTACGAGCAGTACTTC.

J is TRBJ2-7 and V is TRBV6-5, with 10 bases fitting TRBD2. CDR3 length: 14 amino acids. Trimming cost V 7 bases and J 6 bases; bases outside gene matches: 9. The germline V gene encodes CDR1 MNHEY and CDR2 SVGAGI. As DNA, the CDR3 is TGTGCCAGCACCGACACAGCGGGGGGGTCCGAGCAGTACTTC. Protein sequence: CASTDTAGGSEQYF.

This chain connects TRBV6-5 to TRBJ2-5; D uncertain. With 8 bases removed from V and 2 bases from J, the gap between germline ends came to 12 bases. This CDR3 comprises 13 residues. Germline-derived CDR1 and CDR2 are MNHEY and SVGAGI. The CDR3 nucleotides read TGTGCCAGCCAAGGACCCGCTCAAGAGACCCAGTACTTC. Protein product: CASQGPAQETQYF.

The gene calls are TRBV5-1 and TRBJ2-7; TRBD2 agrees at 11 bases. The CDR3 extends over 14 amino acids. The V gene end was trimmed by 4 bases and the J gene end by 5 bases; junction bases not matched to a gene: 5. Germline CDR1 SGHRS, CDR2 YFSETQ. DNA of the CDR3: TGCGCCAGCAGCCCGGGGACTAGCGGCCACGAGCAGTACTTC. Translated, it gives CASSPGTSGHEQYF.

This sequence joins TRBV5-4 and TRBJ1-3; D perhaps matches TRBD1 (5 bases). The CDR3 is 16 amino acids. Trimming shortened V by 0 bases and J by 0 bases, and 10 bases separated the two germline ends. Germline loops: CDR1 SGHNT, CDR2 YYREEE (reference sequence). The CDR3: CASSLAGTSSGNTIYF. The CDR3 coding sequence is TGTGCCAGCAGCTTGGCCGGGACGAGCTCTGGAAACACCATATATTTT.

The V and J genes are TRBV7-8 and TRBJ2-2; no firm D call. CDR3 length: 16 amino acids. Per the germline V gene, CDR1 is SGHVS and CDR2 is FQNEAQ. Between the trimmed V and J ends, which lost 3 bases and 6 bases, there was a span of 17 bases. As DNA, the CDR3 is TGTGCCAGCAGCTTCCCTGCGGCTGGGATTGCCGGGGAGCTGTTTTTT. This codes for CASSFPAAGIAGELFF.

The chain links TRBV7-2 to TRBJ2-2; TRBD1 agrees at 9 bases. Germline V gene lookup returns CDR1 SGHTA and CDR2 FQGNSA. V lost 2 bases, J lost 1 base, and 8 bases stayed unmatched. This CDR3 contains 18 residues. CDR3 sequence: CASSLRETGGVNTGELFF. CDR3 in DNA: TGTGCCAGCAGCTTAAGAGAAACAGGGGGCGTGAACACCGGGGAGCTGTTTTTT.

V and J are TRBV3-1 (or the pseudogene TRBV3-2) and TRBJ2-5; perhaps TRBD2 as D (5 bases). V lost 1 base to trimming and J lost 5 bases, with 11 bases between them. The CDR3 extends over 14 amino acids. Per germline, CDR1 LGHDT and CDR2 YNNKEL (reference sequence). The CDR3 DNA is TGTGCCAGCAGCCAAGGGAGCGGAACGGAGACCCAGTACTTC. Translation gives CASSQGSGTETQYF.

The chain couples TRBV28 to TRBJ2-5; D is uncertain. Trimming took 3 bases from V and 5 from J, leaving 10 bases between them. This CDR3 is 13 amino acids long. Germline V gene lookup returns CDR1 MDHEN and CDR2 SYDVKM. This chain's CDR3 is CASSLSSRETQYF. CDR3 nucleotide sequence: TGTGCCAGCAGTTTGAGTAGCCGGGAGACCCAGTACTTC.

The V call is TRBV2, the J call TRBJ1-2; D might be TRBD1 (6 bases). The CDR3 length is 15 residues. V lost 4 bases and J lost 4, with 16 bases in between. Germline CDR1 and CDR2: SNHLY and FYNNEI. The CDR3 DNA reads TGTGCCAGCAGTGTACTACAGGGCGAGGGCTATGGCTACACCTTC. Residues: CASSVLQGEGYGYTF.

The chain is built from TRBV15 and TRBJ1-3; a weak D match, TRBD1 (5 bases). The CDR3 extends over 16 amino acids. Germline V gene data show CDR1 as LNHNV and CDR2 as YYDKDF (reference sequence). Trimming cost V 0 bases and J 2 bases, with 11 bases left between them. The CDR3 region is CATSREEGRAGNTIYF. The CDR3 DNA follows: TGTGCCACCAGCAGAGAAGAGGGACGGGCTGGAAACACCATATATTTT.

The gene calls are TRBV19 and TRBJ1-4; 8 bases map to TRBD1. V shed 4 bases, J shed 7 bases, and the junction held 2 bases outside the gene matches. Looked up from germline, CDR1 is LNHDA and CDR2 is SQIVND (reference sequence). The CDR3 consists of 13 residues. The CDR3 nucleotides read TGTGCCAGTAGTACCCAGGGGGCTGAAAAACTGTTTTTT. This sequence encodes CASSTQGAEKLFF.

This chain links TRBV6-2 or TRBV6-3 with TRBJ1-2; TRBD1 aligns across 9 bases. After removal of 2 bases from V and 6 bases from J, the junction contained 4 bases not matched to a gene. Looked up from germline, CDR1 is MNHEY and CDR2 is SVGEGT. This CDR3 spans 14 amino acids. CDR3: CASSYPGQGNGYTF. The CDR3, as DNA: TGTGCCAGCAGTTACCCGGGACAGGGAAATGGCTACACCTTC.

The chain uses TRBV19 and TRBJ2-7, with 9 positions matching TRBD1. The CDR3 is 14 amino acids. Looked up from germline, CDR1 is LNHDA and CDR2 is SQIVND (reference sequence). V was clipped by 6 bases and J by 1 base; unmatched bases: 4. CDR3 in amino acids: CASSGTGPSYEQYF. The CDR3 DNA follows: TGTGCCAGTAGCGGGACAGGGCCTTCCTACGAGCAGTACTTC. The full variable domain, in which reference TRBV19 and TRBJ2-7 provide the parts outside the CDR3, is DGGITQSPKYLFRKEGQNVTLSCEQNLNHDAMYWYRQDPGQGLRLIYYSQIVNDFQKGDIAEGYSVSREKKESFPLTVTSAQKNPTAFYLCASSGTGPSYEQYFGPGTRLTVT.

V gene TRBV5-5 combines with J gene TRBJ1-4, with D tentatively TRBD1 (5 bases). CDR3 length: 15 residues. The germline V and J ends were trimmed by 2 bases and 0 bases, with 8 bases remaining between them. CDR1 SGHKS and CDR2 YYEKEE come from the germline V gene (reference sequence). The CDR3 DNA sequence: TGTGCCAGCAGCTTTGGGGGTGCAACTAATGAAAAACTGTTTTTT. Translated, it gives CASSFGGATNEKLFF.

This clone has just a few counts. The J gene is TRBJ2-6, the V gene TRBV12-3 or TRBV12-4; D is unresolved. The CDR3 extends over 12 amino acids. The germline V and J ends were trimmed by 6 bases and 3 bases, with 3 bases remaining between them. The CDR3 sequence: CASSVGANVLTF. The CDR3 DNA reads as TGTGCCAGCAGCGTTGGGGCCAACGTCCTGACTTTC.

This chain joins TRBV5-6 and TRBJ2-1, with a tentative D call TRBD1 (6 bases). Germline CDR1 and CDR2: SGHDT and YYEEEE. This CDR3 comprises 14 residues. V was trimmed by 1 base and J by 4 bases, leaving 9 bases between them. CDR3 amino acids: CASSLQDRYNEQFF. CDR3 DNA: TGTGCCAGCAGCTTGCAAGACAGGTACAATGAGCAGTTCTTC.

The V call is TRBV21-1, the J call TRBJ2-7; the D call of TRBD2 is as the table states it, not checked on the DNA. TRBV21-1 is classified as a pseudogene. This CDR3 has 18 residues. This chain's CDR3 is CASSSWAGTSGLSYEQYF. In DNA, the CDR3 is TGTGCCAGCAGCTCCTGGGCGGGGACTAGCGGCCTCTCCTACGAGCAGTACTTC.

This chain uses TRBV7-8 with TRBJ1-2; 10 nucleotides match TRBD1. With V trimmed by 1 base and J by 4 bases, 6 bases remained unmatched. Germline CDR1 and CDR2: SGHVS and FQNEAQ. This CDR3 is built from 16 residues. CDR3 DNA: TGTGCCAGCAGCTTAGGATCGGGACAGGGGATCTATGGCTACACCTTC. The encoded protein is CASSLGSGQGIYGYTF.

The chain combines TRBV5-8 with TRBJ2-7, with no clear D. Trimming pared 2 bases from V and 4 bases from J, leaving 4 bases between. The CDR3 runs 11 residues. Germline V lookup: CDR1 SGHTS, CDR2 YDEGEE. The DNA of the CDR3 is TGTGCCAGCAGCTTACAGTACGAGCAGTACTTC. Residues: CASSLQYEQYF.